Reported below is one TCR beta chain. The specificity of this receptor is unknown. Base-call qualities are not available, and no considerably larger clone is one nucleotide away. Preparation of the library involved the immunoSEQ multiplex PCR assay. For the multiplex PCR, a mixture combining 60 forward primers for TCR Vbeta segments and 13 reverse primers for TCR Jbeta segments was used. The CDR3 region of rearranged TCR beta genes was amplified from genomic DNA with a multiplex PCR assay. On the Illumina HiSeq System, the amplified TCR beta libraries were sequenced as 87-base-pair reads. The authors processed their data as follows. A later analysis counted tens of millions of unique TCR beta chains across the 666 repertoires, and around 9.9 million of these chains were shared by at least two donors. To remove PCR and sequencing errors, raw reads were error-corrected and collapsed into unique sequences using a nearest-neighbor algorithm that merged closely related sequences. V, D and J gene segments were assigned by aligning CDR3 sequences to IMGT reference sequences. For a sequence to be retained, a match of at least six nucleotides to both a V gene segment and a J gene segment was required. A rearrangement counted as productive if the CDR3 had no stop codons and remained in frame with V and J, and every other rearrangement counted as non-productive. CDR3 was defined according to IMGT convention as the region running from the second conserved V-encoded cysteine to the conserved J-encoded phenylalanine. The earlier analysis of 550 to 650 of the donors excluded any sequence lacking an unambiguous match to a single V gene segment. An earlier analysis of about 600 of the donors called V segments functional above 56.7% productive rearrangements and segregating when the between-donor standard deviation exceeded 5%. A statistical classification framework was built to diagnose cytomegalovirus status from the catalog of TCR beta chain sequences. In a later analysis, TCR nucleotide sequences were compared against IMGT/GENE-DB human TR gene sequences so that V and J genes could be assigned. Using the TCRdist pipeline, a later analysis assigned CDR3 sequences along with most-parsimonious VDJ recombination scenarios. In a later analysis, every TCR beta chain was defined by the combination of its CDR3 amino acid sequence and its V-gene family, and reads without a unique V-gene family were dropped. As a way to deal with suspected cross-contamination and a sequencing artifact, a later analysis dropped hundreds of nucleotide sequences that were highly shared and had low generation probability. For each public chain, a later analysis derived a clonal expansion index from normalized ranks of inferred template counts within each repertoire. In a later analysis, generation probabilities were computed using a VDJ recombination model fitted to out-of-frame rearrangements, and the results were checked against IGoR. A later analysis scored TCR-TCR, TCR-HLA and TCR-CMV co-occurrence with hypergeometric tests, applying a repertoire-size bias correction to TCR pairs. False discovery rates were estimated in a later analysis by permuting HLA or CMV assignments 20 times. A later analysis grouped co-occurring TCRs with DBSCAN, adding TCRdist sequence similarity when clustering within HLA-allele-positive subsets. Repertoires with fewer than 30,000 or more than 120,000 public chains, plus five repertoires with anomalous nucleotide sharing, were excluded from co-occurrence clustering. Drawn from immuneACCESS, this table holds only the in-frame rearrangements with V and J called that TCRdb kept. Clones are partly lost; checked studies trace under half to an unresolved V gene and leave the rest unexplained. That table gives V, J and clone size, and the DNA gave D and trimming. Present in this sample are some 97,000 clones, around 79% of which were seen just once. The top ten clonotypes cover around an eighth of the sample.

The data belong to a study of cytomegalovirus exposure and HLA in healthy donors (TCRdb year 2017). Turning to the overall study: An earlier analysis of more than 550 of the donors reported approximately 280 Gb of sequence data and around 120 million unique TCR beta sequences obtained from around 180 million T cells. On average, about 200,000 unique TCR beta nucleotide sequences were sequenced per donor among about 400 genotyped donors of the cohort, with approximately 18% of those sequences being non-productive. Because of strong linkage in the cohort, roughly five DR-DQ haplotypes were treated as single units for association and clustering. The study aimed to test whether cataloging public T cell receptors could reveal signatures of past pathogen exposure. Every repertoire in the discovery cohort had been generated on one and the same sequencing platform. The study combined high-throughput TCR immunosequencing, statistical association of individual TCRs with disease status, and machine learning to predict cytomegalovirus infection status. Genome-wide SNP genotypes for about 65% of the 666 donors were used in a later genetic analysis, which treated that subset as a discovery cohort. Along with the approximately 620-subject first cohort, a separate validation cohort of over 90 different subjects was used. The T cell repertoires of under 700 subjects were profiled by immunosequencing and related to cytomegalovirus serostatus. HLA typing included class I and class II loci at four-digit resolution. The genetic ancestry cluster associated with self-reported Caucasian donors included 70% to 85% of the roughly 380 genotyped donors. Around 300 gigabases of sequencing data and 78 million or so unique TCR sequences were included in an early release covering about 600 HLA-typed donors. Donor age, sex, ethnicity and CMV serostatus were compiled alongside the repertoire data. In a later analysis, previously published TCR beta repertoires from some 640 donors were re-analyzed and high-resolution HLA genotyping was added so that TCR occurrence patterns could be studied. In the later analysis, no new phenotypic data were used to find candidate immune exposures; instead, reliance was placed on TCR beta sequences and their occurrence across donors. Typing coverage differed by locus: A, B, C, DRB1 and DQB1 were typed in roughly 620-640 donors, DQA1 in about 510, DPA1 in 600 to 610, and DPB1 in roughly 470. An earlier analysis of about 620 of the donors applied high-throughput TCR beta sequencing to assess whether each TCR beta V gene segment acted as functional or pseudogenic. Summary of the overall study and its limitations: It was suggested by the authors that the approach could potentially be generalized to other disease states and immunological phenotypes. The presence/absence analyses assumed that sequencing depth was roughly uniform across donors, and that assumption may not be true. HLA typing was unavailable for some donors at each locus, so association tests used only the typed subset. A later analysis found that TCR association rates varied across HLA loci, with DRB1 alleles showing the most associated TCRs and HLA-C alleles the fewest. The classifier was reported to diagnose cytomegalovirus status with high specificity and sensitivity in both the original cohort and the validation cohort. A further reported finding was that TCR beta sequences accurately predicted the HLA-A and HLA-B alleles for most subjects in the first cohort. In a later analysis, most CMV-associated TCR beta chains were found to appear HLA-restricted, with HLA associations seemingly driven largely by CMV exposure. Only TCR beta chains were sequenced in this cohort, and the absence of alpha or paired-chain data limited detectable features. In a later genetic analysis, a missense DCLRE1C variant was associated with V-gene and J-gene trimming of TCR beta chains, and the association was replicated in an independent cohort. A group of highly shared sequence variants was considered likely to be a technical artifact of the sequencing pipeline. In vitro tests confirmed that a few of the cytomegalovirus-associated TCR beta chains recognize cytomegalovirus antigens. In the study, some 160 TCR beta chains were listed as associated with cytomegalovirus. In a later analysis, HLA-associated TCR beta chains showed more clonal expansion and lower generation probabilities than non-associated chains that were equally common. Across donors, most TCR sequences were observed very rarely, whereas some public TCRs were present in many individuals. Correlated functional status among segregating V segments might be attributable to linkage disequilibrium, but an unknown experimental factor could not be ruled out. Because counts were too low, 15 to 20 rarely observed V segments, including chromosome 9 orphons, were left out of the earlier analysis of a few hundred of the donors. Broadly in line with IMGT annotations, most TCR beta V segments showed up in productive rearrangements about 90% or about 30% of the time in an earlier analysis of several hundred of the donors. A later analysis reported that several top co-occurrence clusters appeared linked to parvovirus B19, influenza, CMV and Epstein-Barr virus. Immune exposure information for the cohort was limited to CMV serostatus. In a later genetic analysis, fewer N-insertions in productive TCRs were reported among donors in an Asian-associated ancestry cluster than the roughly 700-donor mean. Specific HLA alleles were associated with over 15,000 TCR beta sequences at a false discovery rate of 0.05 in a later analysis. Strong co-occurrence of HLA alleles, especially DR and DQ, made assigning TCR associations to individual alleles difficult.

In total, around 600 healthy bone marrow donors made up the cohort. All cohort members were sampled while nominally healthy, although unrecorded immune exposures were likely present. The donor was CMV seropositive and was included in the group of approximately 310 seropositive cohort members. A peripheral blood sample was collected from each donor, and TCR beta sequencing was performed on peripheral blood mononuclear cells. The Qiagen DNeasy Blood Extraction Kit was used to extract genomic DNA from the blood cell samples. The TCR comes from a male donor in good health and CMV-seropositive. Material for sequencing was PBMCs.

The CDR3 sequence is CAISTTVDSNNIQYF. The bases read TGTGCCATCAGCACCACAGTGGACAGCAATAACATTCAGTACTTC. The rearrangement combines TRBV10-3 with TRBJ2-4, and TRBD1 may be the D gene, going by 6 matching bases. The germline ends are 19 bases apart after V is trimmed by 6 bases and J by 7 bases. In the germline V gene, CDR1 corresponds to ENHRY and CDR2 to SYGVKD. Taken from cysteine to phenylalanine, the CDR3 has 15 residues. CDR3 DNA only is kept here, 45 bases in frame from base 1.